This T cell receptor (beta chain) was documented in a study of CD8+ T cells in alopecia areata. Overall study: After 6 to 18 months of tofacitinib, follow-up continued 6 months off drug.

Regarding the study as a whole: Lesional tissue from the scalp (especially in alopecia totalis/universalis) showed higher clonality than normal scalp. Clarity of TCR sharing across patients fell short of that in mice, possibly HLA-related.

A note on this clone: The antigen remains unidentified.

The CDR3 extends over 14 amino acids. V was clipped by 0 bases and J by 5 bases, with 10 bases between them. The germline gives CDR1 LGHNA, CDR2 YSLEER. Collection of lesional scalp punch biopsies and peripheral blood was performed in alopecia areata patients. cDNA serving as the sequencing template came from extracted, reverse transcribed RNA. Sequencing was performed with immunoSEQ multiplex PCR; in TCRdb, only in-frame clones are kept and a portion is missing. This repertoire shows more than 85,000 clones, under 45% found once; its top ten account for approximately 0.79%. Material for sequencing was CD4+ T cells sorted from blood. The sequence came from a human donor with alopecia areata. The V gene is TRBV4-3, the J gene TRBJ1-2; possibly TRBD1 for D (5 bases). CDR3 amino acids: CASSQEGGSYGYTF. The CDR3 nucleotides read TGCGCCAGCAGCCAAGAGGGGGGAAGTTATGGCTACACCTTC.